Below, 13 T cell receptor beta chains from the same sample are listed, as sequenced in a study of post-analysis software for immune sequencing data. Unique molecular identifiers tagged the TCR beta cDNA libraries. TCRdb re-derived calls from the PCR reads in MiXCR, one entry per CDR3 protein. The table lists hundreds of thousands of distinct CDR3 sequences, roughly three fifths of them singletons. Their target antigens are unknown. Notes on the study in general: Patients carried a handful of TRBV segments more frequently than controls did, and TRBV5-6, TRBV5-1 and TRBV20-1 were among them.

Sequencing used blood. The receptors shown here come from a girl aged 2-10 years with multiple sclerosis.

J is TRBJ2-7 and V is TRBV15, with D possibly TRBD2 on 5 matching bases. The CDR3 sequence is 13 residues long. The germline V and J ends were trimmed by 0 bases and 9 bases, with 12 bases remaining between them. The germline gives CDR1 LNHNV, CDR2 YYDKDF (reference sequence). The CDR3 is CATSRDREEVQYF. The CDR3 DNA reads TGTGCCACCAGCAGAGATCGCGAGGAGGTGCAGTACTTC.

This clonotype was detected a few times. The chain is built from TRBV7-2 and TRBJ2-1; 8 bases agree with TRBD2. CDR1 SGHTA and CDR2 FQGNSA come from the germline V gene. The trim removed 2 bases at V and 0 bases at J, leaving 6 bases unmatched. The CDR3 extends over 17 amino acids. The CDR3 nucleotides read TGTGCCAGCAGCTTACTAGCGGGCCTAAGCTCCTACAATGAGCAGTTCTTC. Translated: CASSLLAGLSSYNEQFF. The full variable domain, its missing parts supplied by reference TRBV7-2 and TRBJ2-1, is GAGVSQSPSNKVTEKGKDVELRCDPISGHTALYWYRQSLGQGLEFLIYFQGNSAPDKSGLPSDRFSAERTGGSVSTLTIQRTQQEDSAVYLCASSLLAGLSSYNEQFFGPGTRLTVL.

This clonotype was seen only a few times. For the CDR3, the DNA is TGCAGTGCTAGGGTTGGACAGGTAAATCAGCCCCAGCATTTT. This encodes CSARVGQVNQPQHF. The rearrangement links TRBV20-1 to TRBJ1-5, with TRBD1 matching 7 bases. The V gene's germline CDR1 is DFQATT and CDR2 SNEGSKA (reference sequence). This CDR3 has 14 residues. Trimming removed 3 bases from V and 4 bases from J; junction bases left unmatched: 6.

CDR3 amino acids: CASSSRDSTSSEQYF. The CDR3 DNA reads TGCGCCAGCAGCTCTCGGGACTCCACCAGTTCCGAGCAGTACTTC. The genes are TRBV5-1 and TRBJ2-5; maybe TRBD2 (6 bases). The J call may be incorrect, as the DNA end agrees better with TRBJ2-7. Per germline, CDR1 SGHRS and CDR2 YFSETQ. The CDR3 has 15 residues.

This clonotype was observed many times. V is TRBV5-1 and J is TRBJ2-5; possibly TRBD1 for D (5 bases). The CDR3 has 14 amino acids. Germline V gene data show CDR1 as SGHRS and CDR2 as YFSETQ. Trimming took off 0 bases at V and 1 base at J, with 7 bases between the two ends. The chain's CDR3 is CASSLGQPQETQYF. In nucleotides, the CDR3 is TGCGCCAGCAGCTTGGGACAGCCCCAAGAGACCCAGTACTTC. The complete variable domain, with remaining parts taken from reference TRBV5-1 and TRBJ2-5, reads KAGVTQTPRYLIKTRGQQVTLSCSPISGHRSVSWYQQTPGQGLQFLFEYFSETQRNKGNFPGRFSGRQFSNSRSEMNVSTLELGDSALYLCASSLGQPQETQYFGPGTRLLVL.

The chain is built from TRBV9 and TRBJ2-4, with D possibly being TRBD2 (6 bases). The better agreement between TRBJ2-7 and the DNA end casts doubt on the J call. Germline V gene sequence: CDR1 SGDLS, CDR2 YYNGEE. This CDR3 has 14 amino acids. This CDR3 reads CASSAGLISYEQYF. The CDR3 coding sequence is TGTGCCAGCAGCGCGGGACTGATCTCCTACGAGCAGTACTTC.

The V call is TRBV20-1, the J call TRBJ2-4; D possibly corresponds to TRBD2 (6 bases). Gene TRBJ2-7 matches the end of the DNA better, so the J call may be wrong. Germline V gene lookup returns CDR1 DFQATT and CDR2 SNEGSKA (reference sequence). The length of the CDR3 is 16 residues. The CDR3, as DNA: TGCAGTGCTAGCCCTAGCGAGACTTCCTCCCTCTACGAGCAGTACTTC. Its protein is CSASPSETSSLYEQYF.

This clonotype has a handful of counts. The chain uses TRBV5-5 and TRBJ1-5; the match to TRBD1 covers 7 bases. The germline V gene encodes CDR1 SGHKS and CDR2 YYEKEE (reference sequence). The trim removed 0 bases at V and 2 bases at J, leaving 5 bases unmatched. The CDR3 is 16 residues long. The CDR3 region has the DNA TGTGCCAGCAGCTTGGGGGACAGTCCCGGCAATCAGCCCCAGCATTTT. Its translation: CASSLGDSPGNQPQHF. Complete variable domain (other parts from reference TRBV5-5 and TRBJ1-5): DAGVTQSPTHLIKTRGQQVTLRCSPISGHKSVSWYQQVLGQGPQFIFQYYEKEERGRGNFPDRFSARQFPNYSSELNVNALLLGDSALYLCASSLGDSPGNQPQHFGDGTRLSIL.

The rearrangement links TRBV20-1 to TRBJ2-5; the D gene is possibly TRBD1 (5 bases). The germline gives CDR1 DFQATT, CDR2 SNEGSKA (reference sequence). V shed 3 bases and J shed 4 bases, with 12 bases lying between them. The CDR3 covers 13 residues. The CDR3 is CSASRGLVETQYF. The CDR3 nucleotides are TGCAGTGCTAGTAGGGGTTTGGTAGAGACCCAGTACTTC.

This clonotype turned up a few times. J is TRBJ2-3 and V is TRBV10-3; D possibly uses TRBD1 or TRBD2 (6 bases each). The CDR3 runs 15 residues. Trimming removed 2 bases from V and 1 base from J, with 10 bases in between. Germline lookup yields CDR1 ENHRY and CDR2 SYGVKD. The CDR3 reads CAISEPGEGTDTQYF. The CDR3 DNA sequence: TGTGCCATCAGTGAGCCAGGGGAGGGCACAGATACGCAGTATTTT.

The chain has TRBV6-5 and TRBJ1-1; D gene unclear. CDR3 length: 15 amino acids. Germline V lookup: CDR1 MNHEY, CDR2 SVGAGI. V shed 0 bases and J shed 2 bases, with 10 bases lying between them. The CDR3 protein is CASSYSIGVNTEAFF. The CDR3 coding sequence is TGTGCCAGCAGTTACTCGATCGGGGTAAACACTGAAGCTTTCTTT.

This rearrangement joins TRBV6-2 or TRBV6-3 to TRBJ2-3, with TRBD2 matching over 8 bases. This CDR3 has 14 residues. CDR1 and CDR2 (germline): MNHEY, SVGEGT. V shed 7 bases and J 2 bases; nucleotides not matched to a gene: 5. CDR3 region: CASNPGGSTDTQYF. CDR3 coding DNA: TGTGCCAGCAACCCGGGGGGGTCCACAGATACGCAGTATTTT.

The chain recombines TRBV12-3 or TRBV12-4 with TRBJ1-2; no clear D. Trimming left V 6 bases short and J 5 bases short, with 13 bases between. The CDR3 runs to 13 residues. For the CDR3, the DNA is TGTGCCAGCAGATGGACGGCAGGTTATGGCTACACCTTC. Amino acid sequence: CASRWTAGYGYTF.